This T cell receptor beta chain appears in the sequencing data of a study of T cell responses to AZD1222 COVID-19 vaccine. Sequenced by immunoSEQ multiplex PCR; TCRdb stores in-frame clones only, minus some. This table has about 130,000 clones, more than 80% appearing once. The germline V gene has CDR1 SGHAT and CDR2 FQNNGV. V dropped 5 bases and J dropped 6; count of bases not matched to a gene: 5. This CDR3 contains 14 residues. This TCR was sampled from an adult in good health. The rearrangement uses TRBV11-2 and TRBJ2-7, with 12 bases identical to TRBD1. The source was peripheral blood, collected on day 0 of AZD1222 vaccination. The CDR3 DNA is TGTGCCAGCAGCGCCGGGACAGGGGGCTTCGAGCAGTACTTC. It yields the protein CASSAGTGGFEQYF.